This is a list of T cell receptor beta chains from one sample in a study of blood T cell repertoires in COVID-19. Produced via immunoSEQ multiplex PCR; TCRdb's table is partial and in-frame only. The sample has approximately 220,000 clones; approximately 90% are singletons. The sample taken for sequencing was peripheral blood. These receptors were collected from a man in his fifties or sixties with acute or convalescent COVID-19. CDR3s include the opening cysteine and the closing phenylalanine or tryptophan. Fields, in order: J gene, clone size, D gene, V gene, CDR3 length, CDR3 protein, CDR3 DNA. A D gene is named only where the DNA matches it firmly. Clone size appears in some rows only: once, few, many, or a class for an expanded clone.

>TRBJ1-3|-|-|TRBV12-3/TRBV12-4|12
CASTLAGNTIYF
TGTGCCAGCACTCTTGCTGGAAACACCATATATTTT
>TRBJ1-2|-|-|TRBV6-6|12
CASSSQGIGYTF
TGTGCCAGCAGTTCTCAGGGTATTGGCTACACCTTC
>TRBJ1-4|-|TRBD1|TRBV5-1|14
CASSRTGNNEKLFF
TGCGCCAGCAGCCGGACAGGGAATAATGAAAAACTGTTTTTT
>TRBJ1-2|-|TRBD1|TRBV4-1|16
CASSQTRQGGFYGYTF
TGCGCCAGCAGCCAGACCCGACAGGGGGGGTTCTATGGCTACACCTTC
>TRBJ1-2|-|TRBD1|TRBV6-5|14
CASSPTGANYGYTF
TGTGCCAGCAGTCCGACAGGGGCCAACTATGGCTACACCTTC
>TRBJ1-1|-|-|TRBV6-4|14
CASRDSDKNTEAFF
TGTGCCAGCAGGGATTCAGACAAGAACACTGAAGCTTTCTTT
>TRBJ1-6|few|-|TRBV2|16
CASILGQVSYNSPLHF
TGTGCCAGCATTCTCGGCCAGGTCTCCTATAATTCACCCCTCCACTTT
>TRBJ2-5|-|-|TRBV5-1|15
CASSLLTGLQETQYF
TGCGCCAGCAGCTTGTTGACAGGCCTCCAAGAGACCCAGTACTTC
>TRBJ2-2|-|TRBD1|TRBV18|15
CASSPPQGAPGELFF
TGTGCCAGCTCACCCCCACAGGGGGCACCCGGGGAGCTGTTTTTT
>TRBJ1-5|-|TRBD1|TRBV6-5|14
CASRKTGGNQPQHF
TGTGCCAGCAGGAAGACAGGGGGCAATCAGCCCCAGCATTTT
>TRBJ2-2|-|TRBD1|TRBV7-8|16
CASSLMDRVGTGELFF
TGTGCCAGCAGCTTGATGGACAGGGTTGGCACCGGGGAGCTGTTTTTT
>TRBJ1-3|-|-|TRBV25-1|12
CASSPERNTIYF
TGTGCCAGCAGCCCGGAGAGAAACACCATATATTTT
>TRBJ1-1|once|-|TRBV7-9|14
CASSLTGLNTEAFF
TGTGCCAGCAGTCTTACAGGGTTGAACACTGAAGCTTTCTTT
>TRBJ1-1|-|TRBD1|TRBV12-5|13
CASGVQGGAEAFF
TGTGCTAGTGGTGTACAGGGGGGAGCTGAAGCTTTCTTT
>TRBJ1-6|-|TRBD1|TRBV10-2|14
CASKWGQGNSPLHF
TGCGCCAGCAAATGGGGACAGGGGAATTCACCCCTCCACTTT
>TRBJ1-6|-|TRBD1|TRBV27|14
CASSPGTGNSPLHF
TGTGCCAGCAGCCCCGGGACAGGGAATTCACCCCTCCACTTT
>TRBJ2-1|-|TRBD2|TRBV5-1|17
CASSRTSGGALYNEQFF
TGCGCCAGCAGCCGGACTAGCGGGGGGGCCCTCTACAATGAGCAGTTCTTC
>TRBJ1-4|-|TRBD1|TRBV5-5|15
CASELTGTGDEKLFF
TGTGCCAGCGAGCTGACCGGGACAGGTGATGAAAAACTGTTTTTT
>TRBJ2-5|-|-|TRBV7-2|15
CASSFGGRGGETQYF
TGTGCCAGCAGCTTCGGTGGCAGGGGCGGTGAGACCCAGTACTTC
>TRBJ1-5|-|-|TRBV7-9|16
CASSLARGLADQPQHF
TGTGCCAGCAGCTTAGCCCGGGGATTAGCGGATCAGCCCCAGCATTTT
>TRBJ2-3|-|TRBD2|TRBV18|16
CASSQTPSGGPDTQYF
TGTGCCAGCTCACAGACTCCGAGCGGGGGCCCAGATACGCAGTATTTT
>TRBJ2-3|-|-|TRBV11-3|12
CASSFGPDTQYF
TGTGCCAGCAGCTTCGGTCCGGATACGCAGTATTTT
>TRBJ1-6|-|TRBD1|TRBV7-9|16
CASSLVVTGDNSPLHF
TGTGCCAGCAGCTTAGTCGTGACAGGGGATAATTCACCCCTCCACTTT
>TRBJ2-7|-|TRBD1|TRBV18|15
CASSPRTGSSYEQYF
TGTGCCAGCTCACCCAGGACAGGGAGCTCCTACGAGCAGTACTTC
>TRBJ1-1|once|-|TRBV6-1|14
CASSATGTFTEAFF
TGTGCCAGCAGTGCAACCGGGACATTCACTGAAGCTTTCTTT
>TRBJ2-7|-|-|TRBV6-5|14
CASATGHGSYEQYF
TGTGCCAGCGCCACGGGACACGGCTCCTACGAGCAGTACTTC
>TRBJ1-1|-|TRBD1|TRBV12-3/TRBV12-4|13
CASRGQEITEAFF
TGTGCCAGCAGGGGACAGGAGATCACTGAAGCTTTCTTT